This paragraph reports one T cell receptor beta chain. This sample is drawn from a study of regulatory dendritic cells for organ transplantation. CDR1 SEHNR and CDR2 FQNEAQ come from the germline V gene (reference sequence). The junction had 6 bases not matched to a gene; V was cut back by 5 bases and J by 11 bases. The CDR3 has 12 amino acids. Profiled with immunoSEQ multiplex PCR; TCRdb holds only in-frame clones, not every one. The repertoire consists of 26,000 or so clones, with around 84% occurring once and the leading ten covering around 0.1%. This chain uses TRBV7-9 with TRBJ1-1; 9 bases match TRBD1. This receptor was taken from a human donor in good health. Sequencing used naive CD4+ T cells from blood. The subset here: CD45RA+ naive T cells. The CDR3 is CASSVDRGKAFF. In nucleotides, the CDR3 is TGTGCCAGCAGCGTGGACAGGGGTAAGGCTTTCTTT.